Detailed here is one T cell receptor beta chain. The clone's antigen remains unknown. The read is 3 residues too short to cover the CDR3 end, so that end is filled in from the germline J gene. This record comes from a study of T cells in women clearing cervical HPV infection (dated by TCRdb to between 2017 and 2018). With regard to the full study: Cases were about 25 women with histologically confirmed HPV16-related CIN3 or worse, including 2 invasive cancers. Controls were around 25 women whose single incident HPV16 infection cleared within 12 months without precancer or cancer developing. Blood from cases was collected at the visit where the lesion was first found, while blood from controls was collected once the infection could no longer be detected. For cases, a median interval of about 140 days, with an interquartile range of about 80 to 200 days, was observed between lesion detection and blood sampling. HLA typing was available for only a few women, so HLA type could not be excluded as a confounder. This exploratory proof-of-principle case-control study, nested within the Guanacaste HPV Natural History Study in Costa Rica, compared TCR repertoires among women with different cervical HPV16 outcomes. Cases and controls were matched on year of sample collection and on age within five years. Median age was about 35 years in cases versus roughly 37 in controls, and baseline characteristics did not differ significantly. The parent cohort enrolled 9,500 to 12,000 women aged 18 or older in Guanacaste, Costa Rica, in about 1993 to 1995 and followed the women for seven years. Five blinded duplicates per group were added as quality controls, so that 60 or so samples were obtained: some 50 participants and some 10 replicates.

Using the immunoSEQ assay, multiplex PCR amplified TCR beta CDR3 regions from an average of approximately 1,100 ng of genomic DNA per sample. Primer bias was corrected in the assay by using a complete synthetic TCR repertoire to establish an amplification baseline. The amplicons were sequenced on the Illumina platform. The authors' analysis ran thus. Error correction of the sequences involved clustering with frequency ratios plus a modified nearest-neighbor algorithm, after which the sequences were analyzed in the immunoSEQ Analyzer using IMGT gene definitions. At each rarefaction depth, TCR richness and evenness were averaged across 20 rarefaction repeats, and samples with fewer sequences than that depth were excluded. Wilcoxon rank sum tests with FDR correction were used to compare relative abundances of V, D and J genes between the groups. Blinded duplicates gave an intraclass correlation of about 96% for TCR richness and an average of roughly 76% across over 65 gene segments. This immuneACCESS table, as held by TCRdb, lists in-frame sequences with V and J called but not all clones. Of the missing ones, under half trace to an unresolved V gene in checked studies; the others have no known cause. The V and J calls and clone size come from that table; D and trimming were worked out from the DNA. The sample's table covers 20,000 to 30,000 clones. Of the sample, around 5.4% falls within the top ten clones.

The germline V gene sets CDR1 to SGHRS and CDR2 to YFSETQ. The cysteine opens and the phenylalanine closes a CDR3 of 14 amino acids. The CDR3 was read in part: 33 bases, with the frame set at base 1. A distance of 15 bases separates the germline ends of V and J, which lose 3 bases and 5 bases respectively. Every participant had a single incident cervical HPV16 infection, and prevalent HPV16 infections were excluded. Cervical HPV DNA was detected by MY09/MY11 PCR and genotyped by dot-blot hybridization. Around 15 mL of heparinized blood were centrifuged, and the buffy coat was split into aliquots, frozen at -30 degrees C, and then kept at -80 degrees C. QIAGEN kits were used to extract genomic DNA from buffy coat specimens. Study-wide findings and limitations: Lower TRBV6-7 relative abundance was observed in cases than in controls (around 0.1% versus 0.15%; Bonferroni P = 0.0008). By combining richness with V gene abundances, random forest classifiers separated cases from controls with an estimated AUC of about 0.83. Because T-cell numbers per sample were unknown, differences in richness could reflect varying T-cell content rather than repertoire biology. Significantly higher TCR repertoire richness was observed in CIN3+ cases than in controls across sequencing depths, whereas no difference in evenness was found. The cross-sectional design could not show whether the associations came before the infection or were a result of it, and neither effector/memory subsets nor HPV-specific T cells were isolated.

The sample comprised blood buffy coat. Recombination joined TRBV5-1 with TRBJ2-7; tentative D gene TRBD1, with 6 bases matching. The source of this sequence is a woman aged 18 to 69 with a cervical HPV16 infection that either progressed to CIN3+ or cleared (not recorded which). The sequenced CDR3 bases are TGCGCCAGCAGCTCCCAAACAGGGTACGACGAG. Its amino acids are CASSSQTGYDE. The CDR3 as a whole reads CASSSQTGYDEQYF.